A selection of T cell receptor beta chains follows, all from one sample in a study of blood T cell repertoires in COVID-19. The repertoire was sequenced with immunoSEQ multiplex PCR; TCRdb's copy has only in-frame clones and lacks some. In the table there are about 52,000 clones, 85% to 90% of which are singletons. The sample was peripheral blood. The source is a man in his 70s with acute or convalescent COVID-19. Each CDR3 is given with its conserved first and last residue. A D gene is named only where the DNA matches it firmly.

TRBV6-1,-,TRBJ1-2,CASSEINRVSGYTF
TRBV28,TRBD2,TRBJ2-5,CASSPLGEAGEYQETQYF
TRBV6-2/TRBV6-3,TRBD1,TRBJ1-1,CASSPPGTGLWTEAFF
TRBV24-1,-,TRBJ1-5,CATSFDQPQHF
TRBV2,TRBD2,TRBJ2-1,CASSFGLAFDEQFF
TRBV2,TRBD1,TRBJ2-4,CASSSDRAENIQYF
TRBV5-1,TRBD2,TRBJ2-7,CASGNSGGTGYEQYF
TRBV11-2,-,TRBJ2-5,CASSRLVTETQYF
TRBV14,-,TRBJ2-7,CASSPHHRGGEQYF
TRBV7-8,-,TRBJ2-7,CASSPGPLLTYEQYF
TRBV4-2,TRBD1,TRBJ2-2,CASRRGTDTGELFF
TRBV12-5,-,TRBJ1-1,CASASFVVNTEAFF
TRBV19,TRBD1,TRBJ1-2,CASSAISETGIGYTF
TRBV6-5,TRBD1,TRBJ1-6,CASSYSKGARALHF
TRBV27,-,TRBJ1-2,CASSSPSGGNYGYTF
TRBV2,-,TRBJ2-7,CASKSQGESYEQYF
TRBV7-7,TRBD1,TRBJ2-5,CASSLVINETGSGETQYF
TRBV27,-,TRBJ1-2,CASSLEEGLGGYTF
TRBV21-1,-,TRBJ1-2,CASSSTGLDGYTF
TRBV5-4,TRBD1,TRBJ1-2,CASSTGQNYGYTF
TRBV7-2,-,TRBJ1-2,CASSLNGGGESKF
TRBV5-8,TRBD1,TRBJ2-5,CASSTTDRAIQETQYF
TRBV9,-,TRBJ2-3,CASSERIGTDTQYF